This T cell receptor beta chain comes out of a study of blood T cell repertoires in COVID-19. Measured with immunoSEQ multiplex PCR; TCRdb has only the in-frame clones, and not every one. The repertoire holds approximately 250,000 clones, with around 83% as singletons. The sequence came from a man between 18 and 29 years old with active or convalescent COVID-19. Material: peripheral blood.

The CDR3 loop reads CASSWTGSVGKLFF. The CDR3 DNA reads as TGTGCCAGCAGCTGGACAGGGTCCGTGGGAAAACTGTTTTTT. V usage is TRBV7-8 and J usage is TRBJ1-4; 8 bases agree with TRBD1. CDR3 length: 14 amino acids. CDR1 is SGHVS and CDR2 is FQNEAQ in the germline V gene. V dropped 4 bases and J dropped 10; count of bases not matched to a gene: 8.